This T cell receptor (beta chain) derives from a study of metastatic and nonmetastatic thyroid tumors. Patients had received no treatment of any kind before thyroid surgery. This clone was recorded a few times. CDR3 length equals 16 residues. CDR1 MNHEY and CDR2 SVGEGT come from the germline V gene. V dropped 9 bases and J dropped 2; count of bases not matched to a gene: 16. TCRdb reassembled clones from the PCR reads with MiXCR. The repertoire holds approximately 38,000 clones, with around 27% as singletons. The specimen sequenced was blood. The TCR was taken from a male donor with papillary thyroid cancer or a benign thyroid nodule (not recorded which). Some clones in this sample may be carry-over from other donors' samples. The chain couples TRBV6-2 or TRBV6-3 to TRBJ2-7; 7 nucleotides agree with TRBD2. CDR3 coding DNA: TGTGCCAGTCGGTCTAGCGGAAAGGACGTGGCCTACGAGCAGTACTTC. Amino acids: CASRSSGKDVAYEQYF.